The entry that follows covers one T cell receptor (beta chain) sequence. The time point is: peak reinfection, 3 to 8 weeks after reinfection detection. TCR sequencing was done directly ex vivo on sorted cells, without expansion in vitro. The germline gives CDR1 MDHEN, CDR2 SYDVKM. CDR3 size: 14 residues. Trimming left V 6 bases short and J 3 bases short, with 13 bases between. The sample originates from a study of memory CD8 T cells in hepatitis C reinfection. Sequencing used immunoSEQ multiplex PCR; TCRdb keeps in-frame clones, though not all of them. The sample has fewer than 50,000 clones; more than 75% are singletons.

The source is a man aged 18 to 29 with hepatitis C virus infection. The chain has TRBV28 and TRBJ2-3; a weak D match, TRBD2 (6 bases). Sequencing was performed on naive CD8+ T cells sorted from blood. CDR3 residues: CASSPPLATDTQYF. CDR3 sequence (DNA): TGTGCCAGCAGCCCCCCCCTAGCGACAGATACGCAGTATTTT.